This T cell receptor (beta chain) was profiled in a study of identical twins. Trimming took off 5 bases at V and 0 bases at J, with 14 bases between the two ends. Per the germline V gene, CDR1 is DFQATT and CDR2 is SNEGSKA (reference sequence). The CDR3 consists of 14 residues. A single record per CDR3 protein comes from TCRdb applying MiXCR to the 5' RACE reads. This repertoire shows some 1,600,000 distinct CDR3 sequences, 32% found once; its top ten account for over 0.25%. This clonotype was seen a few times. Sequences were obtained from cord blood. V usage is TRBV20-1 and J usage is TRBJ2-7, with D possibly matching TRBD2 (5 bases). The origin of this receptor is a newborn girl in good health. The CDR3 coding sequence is TGCAGTGCTTATAGGACTCGGAGCTCCTACGAGCAGTACTTC. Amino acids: CSAYRTRSSYEQYF.